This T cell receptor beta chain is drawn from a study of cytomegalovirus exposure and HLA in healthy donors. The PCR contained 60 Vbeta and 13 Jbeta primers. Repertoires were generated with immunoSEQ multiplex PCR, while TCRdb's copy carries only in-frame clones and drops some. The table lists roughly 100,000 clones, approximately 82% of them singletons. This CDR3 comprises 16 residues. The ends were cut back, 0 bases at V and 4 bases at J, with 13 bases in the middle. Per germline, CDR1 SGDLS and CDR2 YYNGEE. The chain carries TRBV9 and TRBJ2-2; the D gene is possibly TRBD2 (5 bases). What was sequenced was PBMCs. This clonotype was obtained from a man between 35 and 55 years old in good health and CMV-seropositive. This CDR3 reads CASSVESGLSTGELFF. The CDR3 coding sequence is TGTGCCAGCAGCGTAGAGTCAGGACTTAGCACCGGGGAGCTGTTTTTT.